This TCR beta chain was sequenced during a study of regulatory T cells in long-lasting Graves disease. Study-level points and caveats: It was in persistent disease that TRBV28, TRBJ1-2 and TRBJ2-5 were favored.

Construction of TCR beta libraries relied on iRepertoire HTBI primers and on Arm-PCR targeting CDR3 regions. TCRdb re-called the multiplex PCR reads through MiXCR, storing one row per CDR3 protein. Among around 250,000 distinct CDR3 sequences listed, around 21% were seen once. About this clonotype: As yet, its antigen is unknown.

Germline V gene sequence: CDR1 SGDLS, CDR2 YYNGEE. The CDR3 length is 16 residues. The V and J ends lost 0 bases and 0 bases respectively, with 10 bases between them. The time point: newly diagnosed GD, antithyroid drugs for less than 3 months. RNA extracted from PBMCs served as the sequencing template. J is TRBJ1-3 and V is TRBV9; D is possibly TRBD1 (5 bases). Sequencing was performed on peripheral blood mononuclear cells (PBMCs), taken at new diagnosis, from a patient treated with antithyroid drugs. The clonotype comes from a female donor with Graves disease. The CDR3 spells CASSVATGGSGNTIYF. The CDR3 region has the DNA TGTGCCAGCAGCGTAGCTACAGGTGGCTCTGGAAACACCATATATTTT.